The 28 T cell receptor beta chains given below trace back to one sample, sequenced in a study of human T cells and chemical hapten exposure. Each CDR3 protein gets one entry after TCRdb re-called the RACE reads with MiXCR. The sample records some 89,000 distinct CDR3 sequences, roughly 10% being singletons. This sample's time point: patch test 2, 6 weeks after DPC sensitization. Treatment defined: therapeutic diphenylcyclopropenone sensitization with weekly scalp DPC. The sequencing used whole blood, collected in connection with sensitization to the hapten diphenylcyclopropenone (DPC). The receptors derive from a woman aged 25 to 39 with alopecia areata. Some clones in this sample may be carry-over from other donors' samples.

This clonotype was seen a handful of times. The rearrangement links TRBV28 to TRBJ2-5; either TRBD1 or TRBD2 may fit D (5 bases each). Germline V gene data show CDR1 as MDHEN and CDR2 as SYDVKM. The V end was cut by 6 bases, the J end by 0 bases, with 11 bases between. This CDR3 contains 14 residues. The DNA for the CDR3 is TGTGCCAGCAGAGCCGGGACCCACCAAGAGACCCAGTACTTC. Encoded protein: CASRAGTHQETQYF.

At least ten counts were recorded for this clonotype. Written as DNA, the CDR3 is TGCAGTGCCCCCGGCCCCACCGGGGAGCAGTACTTC. Translated: CSAPGPTGEQYF. The chain recombines TRBV20-1 with TRBJ2-7; no firm D call. The CDR3 runs 12 residues. Germline V gene lookup returns CDR1 DFQATT and CDR2 SNEGSKA (reference sequence). The V end was cut by 6 bases, the J end by 7 bases, with 16 bases between.

This clonotype was recorded at least ten times. The chain is built from TRBV6-5 and TRBJ2-3, with 7 bases that match TRBD2. CDR3 size: 16 residues. Germline assignment: CDR1 MNHEY and CDR2 SVGAGI. J gave up 1 base and V 7 bases, and 11 bases lay outside the gene matches. Written as DNA, the CDR3 is TGTGCCAGCACCCCGACTCGGGCGGGGGGCACAGATACGCAGTATTTT. This codes for CASTPTRAGGTDTQYF.

The J gene is TRBJ2-1, the V gene TRBV27, with TRBD1 matching over 9 bases. With V trimmed by 5 bases and J by 4 bases, 6 bases remained unmatched. Germline CDR1 and CDR2: MNHEY and SMNVEV (reference sequence). This CDR3 spans 15 amino acids. CDR3 region: CASSPAGTGYNEQFF. CDR3 nucleotides: TGTGCCAGCAGTCCCGCCGGGACAGGGTACAATGAGCAGTTCTTC.

This clonotype was counted only a few times. The V and J genes are TRBV7-9 and TRBJ2-1; either TRBD1 or TRBD2 may fit D (5 bases each). Germline-derived CDR1 and CDR2 are SEHNR and FQNEAQ (reference sequence). CDR3 length equals 15 residues. Deletions cut 5 bases from V and 6 bases from J, with 17 bases between. Here the CDR3 reads CASSIGTLTLNEQFF. The DNA of the CDR3 is TGTGCCAGCAGCATCGGGACGCTTACTCTCAATGAGCAGTTCTTC.

V and J are TRBV11-2 and TRBJ2-1, with 9 bases matching TRBD2. V dropped 2 bases and J dropped 6; count of bases not matched to a gene: 11. Germline V lookup: CDR1 SGHAT, CDR2 FQNNGV. The CDR3 runs 17 residues. The CDR3 DNA is TGTGCCAGCAGCTTAAGGGGTAGCGGGGGCCCCCTCAATGAGCAGTTCTTC. It is translated as CASSLRGSGGPLNEQFF.

This chain links TRBV7-2 with TRBJ2-7; unclear D gene. V was clipped by 5 bases and J by 0 bases, with 8 bases between them. This CDR3 comprises 13 residues. Germline V lookup: CDR1 SGHTA, CDR2 FQGNSA. The CDR3 DNA sequence: TGTGCCAGCAGCCTCACCAGCTCCTACGAGCAGTACTTC. Amino acids: CASSLTSSYEQYF.

This clonotype was seen at least ten times. V usage is TRBV6-1 and J usage is TRBJ1-6, with D possibly TRBD1 on 5 matching bases. This CDR3 has 15 residues. V was clipped by 1 base and J by 6 bases, with 10 bases between them. CDR1 and CDR2 from the germline V gene are MNHNS and SASEGT. The CDR3 DNA reads TGTGCCAGCAGTGAAGTAGGGGAAGGTAATTCACCCCTCCACTTT. This translates into CASSEVGEGNSPLHF.

The chain is built from TRBV12-3 or TRBV12-4 and TRBJ2-2; D ambiguous. This CDR3 comprises 12 residues. The V end was cut by 3 bases, the J end by 4 bases, with 3 bases between. CDR3 amino acids: CASSFFTGELFF. CDR3 in DNA: TGTGCCAGCAGTTTCTTCACCGGGGAGCTGTTTTTT.

This clonotype has ten or more counts. This sequence joins TRBV20-1 and TRBJ2-3, with 13 bases that match TRBD2. The CDR3 runs 17 residues. CDR1 DFQATT and CDR2 SNEGSKA come from the germline V gene (reference sequence). Trimming cost V 5 bases and J 3 bases; bases outside gene matches: 11. The CDR3 here is CSAPGLAGAFWTDTQYF. The CDR3 DNA reads as TGCAGTGCTCCCGGACTAGCGGGAGCCTTTTGGACAGATACGCAGTATTTT.

This clonotype has ten or more counts. The rearrangement links TRBV2 to TRBJ2-7; unclear D gene. CDR3 length equals 11 residues. The V gene's germline CDR1 is SNHLY and CDR2 FYNNEI. The ends were cut back, 7 bases at V and 2 bases at J, with 6 bases in the middle. CDR3 sequence (DNA): TGTGCCAGCACTCAGACCTACGAGCAGTACTTC. The encoded protein is CASTQTYEQYF.

This clonotype was seen repeatedly, ten times or more. V is TRBV9 and J is TRBJ1-1; no definite D call. This CDR3 is built from 14 residues. V lost 0 bases, J lost 0 bases, and 6 bases lay in between. CDR1 SGDLS and CDR2 YYNGEE come from the germline V gene. As DNA, the CDR3 is TGTGCCAGCAGCGTAGATACGATGAACACTGAAGCTTTCTTT. This gives the protein CASSVDTMNTEAFF.

Many counts were recorded for this clonotype. This sequence joins TRBV11-2 and TRBJ2-1, with D perhaps matching TRBD2 (6 bases). This CDR3 contains 15 residues. V lost 5 bases, J lost 4 bases, and 15 bases lay in between. Germline values: CDR1 SGHAT, CDR2 FQNNGV. The CDR3 DNA follows: TGTGCCAGCAGCCCCGGGGGTCGGTGGTACAATGAGCAGTTCTTC. Its protein product is CASSPGGRWYNEQFF.

This clonotype was recorded at least ten times. V is TRBV12-3 or TRBV12-4 and J is TRBJ1-5; D is unresolved. There are 12 residues in the CDR3. V lost 1 base and J 6 bases, leaving 4 bases between the germline ends. The CDR3 spells CASSLGPQPQHF. In DNA, the CDR3 is TGTGCCAGCAGTTTAGGGCCTCAGCCCCAGCATTTT.

This clonotype appeared many times. The rearrangement uses TRBV12-3 or TRBV12-4 and TRBJ1-4; 9 positions match TRBD1. The CDR3 has 15 amino acids. V shed 4 bases and J 7 bases; nucleotides not matched to a gene: 7. CDR3 sequence reads: CASSSSTGGFEKLFF. CDR3 DNA sequence: TGTGCCAGCAGTTCGTCGACAGGGGGTTTTGAAAAACTGTTTTTT.

The chain carries TRBV6-4 and TRBJ2-2, with D unresolved. CDR3 size: 16 residues. Germline V lookup: CDR1 MRHNA, CDR2 SNTAGT. V lost 0 bases and J lost 3, with 11 bases in between. The DNA of the CDR3 is TGTGCCAGCAGTGACTCGAGCACGGTACACACCGGGGAGCTGTTTTTT. Amino acid sequence: CASSDSSTVHTGELFF.

This clonotype was recorded at least ten times. The V gene is TRBV5-1, the J gene TRBJ2-3; D not resolved. The CDR3 sequence is 12 residues long. Trimming stripped 2 bases from V and 5 bases from J, with 6 bases between. In germline, CDR1 is SGHRS, CDR2 YFSETQ. The CDR3 DNA reads as TGCGCCAGCAGCTTTTACGGAGATACGCAGTATTTT. Protein sequence: CASSFYGDTQYF.

The chain employs TRBV29-1 and TRBJ2-3, with TRBD2 as a possible D gene (7 bases). The CDR3 loop spans 13 amino acids. The germline V gene encodes CDR1 SQVTM and CDR2 ANQGSEA. The CDR3 sequence is CTTAGARADTQYF. CDR3 DNA sequence: TGCACAACGGCGGGGGCGCGGGCAGATACGCAGTATTTT.

This clonotype was counted ten times or more. This chain links TRBV2 with TRBJ2-2; unclear D gene. Germline values: CDR1 SNHLY, CDR2 FYNNEI. This CDR3 spans 15 amino acids. V dropped 7 bases and J dropped 0 bases, with 12 bases sitting between them. The chain's CDR3 is CASNDNLANTGELFF. CDR3 bases: TGTGCCAGCAACGATAATCTAGCGAACACCGGGGAGCTGTTTTTT.

This clonotype was picked up a small number of times. The V gene is TRBV5-4, the J gene TRBJ2-6; no definite D call. This CDR3 region has 15 residues. Trimming pared 0 bases from V and 0 bases from J, leaving 4 bases between. From germline, CDR1 is SGHNT and CDR2 YYREEE (reference sequence). The CDR3 DNA reads as TGTGCCAGCAGCTTGGGAAACTCTGGGGCCAACGTCCTGACTTTC. Residues: CASSLGNSGANVLTF.

The table lists this clonotype with a few counts. The gene calls are TRBV29-1 and TRBJ1-5; D call uncertain. The V end was cut by 4 bases, the J end by 0 bases, with 4 bases between. The CDR3 extends over 12 amino acids. From germline, CDR1 is SQVTM and CDR2 ANQGSEA. CDR3 nucleotides: TGCAGCGTTGGAAATAGCAATCAGCCCCAGCATTTT. Translation gives CSVGNSNQPQHF.

This clonotype was seen at least ten times. The J gene is TRBJ1-6, the V gene TRBV7-6; no clear D gene. From germline, CDR1 is SGHVS and CDR2 FNYEAQ. The CDR3 is 13 amino acids. V lost 3 bases, J lost 7 bases, and 7 bases lay in between. The CDR3: CASSFDLNSPLHF. In DNA, the CDR3 is TGTGCCAGCAGCTTCGATCTCAATTCACCCCTCCACTTT.

This clonotype was found a few times. The chain links TRBV20-1 to TRBJ1-1; D is unclear. CDR1 and CDR2 (germline): DFQATT, SNEGSKA (reference sequence). The V and J ends lost 5 bases and 2 bases respectively, with 18 bases between them. The CDR3 extends over 15 amino acids. CDR3 sequence: CSAPQALGANTEAFF. The CDR3 DNA sequence: TGCAGTGCTCCCCAGGCCCTGGGCGCCAACACTGAAGCTTTCTTT.

This clonotype was observed at least ten times. The chain combines TRBV10-3 with TRBJ2-3, with 7 nucleotides matching TRBD1. This CDR3 has 14 residues. V trimming: 8 bases; J trimming: 3 bases; junction bases outside the gene matches: 8. Germline V CDR1 and CDR2: ENHRY, SYGVKD. The DNA of the CDR3 is TGTGCCATCCAACCCCGGGACAGTACAGATACGCAGTATTTT. The encoded protein is CAIQPRDSTDTQYF.

This clonotype has a handful of counts. V usage is TRBV19 and J usage is TRBJ2-1; a weak D match, TRBD2 (5 bases). The V and J ends lost 7 bases and 0 bases respectively, with 10 bases between them. Germline CDR1 LNHDA, CDR2 SQIVND (reference sequence). The CDR3 is 14 residues long. The CDR3 nucleotides read TGTGCCAGTAAAGGGAGACCCTCCTACAATGAGCAGTTCTTC. It codes for CASKGRPSYNEQFF.

The sample holds many counts of this clonotype. V is TRBV6-1 and J is TRBJ2-5; D remains unclear. The ends were cut back, 5 bases at V and 3 bases at J, with 19 bases in the middle. The CDR3 runs to 16 residues. CDR1 and CDR2 from the germline V gene are MNHNS and SASEGT. DNA for the CDR3: TGTGCCAGCAGTCCCCCCATCCGGGCCTCGAAAGAGACCCAGTACTTC. It yields the protein CASSPPIRASKETQYF.

In its sample, this clonotype was seen many times. The chain is built from TRBV19 and TRBJ1-5, with TRBD1 as a possible D gene (6 bases). The CDR3 is 17 amino acids. Trimming shortened V by 11 bases and J by 5 bases, and 28 bases separated the two germline ends. CDR1 and CDR2 from the germline V gene are LNHDA and SQIVND (reference sequence). CDR3 sequence: CAVSAVGGRGAYQPQHF. In nucleotides, the CDR3 is TGTGCCGTTTCGGCGGTCGGGGGGCGCGGAGCGTATCAGCCCCAGCATTTT.

Many counts were recorded for this clonotype. V is TRBV29-1 and J is TRBJ2-1, with D unresolved. Trimming left V 4 bases short and J 4 bases short, with 11 bases between. CDR1 and CDR2 (germline): SQVTM, ANQGSEA. The CDR3 has 13 amino acids. CDR3 sequence: CSVVAGGYNEQFF. The DNA of the CDR3 is TGCAGCGTTGTCGCAGGCGGATACAATGAGCAGTTCTTC.